The TCR beta chain under discussion was sequenced for a study of post-analysis software for immune sequencing data. In the study overall: Multiple sclerosis in the patients followed relapsing-remitting, secondary progressive and progressive-relapsing courses.

About this clonotype: Antigen: not known.

General study findings and limits: Patients had higher frequencies than controls of about 5 TRBV segments, including TRBV5-6, TRBV5-1 and TRBV20-1.

V was clipped by 6 bases and J by 6 bases, with 15 bases between them. Germline-derived CDR1 and CDR2 are MNHEY and SVGAGI. The CDR3 has 14 residues. Incorporated into the TCR beta cDNA libraries were unique molecular identifiers, which served to reduce PCR and sequencing biases. Input of 1 to 10 million T cells yielded some 500,000 cDNA molecules. TCRdb recomputed calls from the PCR reads with MiXCR, one row per CDR3 protein. The sample includes about 620,000 distinct CDR3 sequences, roughly 47% of them seen just once. The receptor was isolated from a girl aged 5-17 years with multiple sclerosis. The sample comprised blood. J is TRBJ2-4 and V is TRBV6-5, with D tentatively TRBD1 (6 bases). CDR3 amino acids: CASRGAASLNIQYF. The CDR3 DNA reads as TGTGCCAGCAGGGGGGCGGCTAGCCTAAACATTCAGTACTTC.